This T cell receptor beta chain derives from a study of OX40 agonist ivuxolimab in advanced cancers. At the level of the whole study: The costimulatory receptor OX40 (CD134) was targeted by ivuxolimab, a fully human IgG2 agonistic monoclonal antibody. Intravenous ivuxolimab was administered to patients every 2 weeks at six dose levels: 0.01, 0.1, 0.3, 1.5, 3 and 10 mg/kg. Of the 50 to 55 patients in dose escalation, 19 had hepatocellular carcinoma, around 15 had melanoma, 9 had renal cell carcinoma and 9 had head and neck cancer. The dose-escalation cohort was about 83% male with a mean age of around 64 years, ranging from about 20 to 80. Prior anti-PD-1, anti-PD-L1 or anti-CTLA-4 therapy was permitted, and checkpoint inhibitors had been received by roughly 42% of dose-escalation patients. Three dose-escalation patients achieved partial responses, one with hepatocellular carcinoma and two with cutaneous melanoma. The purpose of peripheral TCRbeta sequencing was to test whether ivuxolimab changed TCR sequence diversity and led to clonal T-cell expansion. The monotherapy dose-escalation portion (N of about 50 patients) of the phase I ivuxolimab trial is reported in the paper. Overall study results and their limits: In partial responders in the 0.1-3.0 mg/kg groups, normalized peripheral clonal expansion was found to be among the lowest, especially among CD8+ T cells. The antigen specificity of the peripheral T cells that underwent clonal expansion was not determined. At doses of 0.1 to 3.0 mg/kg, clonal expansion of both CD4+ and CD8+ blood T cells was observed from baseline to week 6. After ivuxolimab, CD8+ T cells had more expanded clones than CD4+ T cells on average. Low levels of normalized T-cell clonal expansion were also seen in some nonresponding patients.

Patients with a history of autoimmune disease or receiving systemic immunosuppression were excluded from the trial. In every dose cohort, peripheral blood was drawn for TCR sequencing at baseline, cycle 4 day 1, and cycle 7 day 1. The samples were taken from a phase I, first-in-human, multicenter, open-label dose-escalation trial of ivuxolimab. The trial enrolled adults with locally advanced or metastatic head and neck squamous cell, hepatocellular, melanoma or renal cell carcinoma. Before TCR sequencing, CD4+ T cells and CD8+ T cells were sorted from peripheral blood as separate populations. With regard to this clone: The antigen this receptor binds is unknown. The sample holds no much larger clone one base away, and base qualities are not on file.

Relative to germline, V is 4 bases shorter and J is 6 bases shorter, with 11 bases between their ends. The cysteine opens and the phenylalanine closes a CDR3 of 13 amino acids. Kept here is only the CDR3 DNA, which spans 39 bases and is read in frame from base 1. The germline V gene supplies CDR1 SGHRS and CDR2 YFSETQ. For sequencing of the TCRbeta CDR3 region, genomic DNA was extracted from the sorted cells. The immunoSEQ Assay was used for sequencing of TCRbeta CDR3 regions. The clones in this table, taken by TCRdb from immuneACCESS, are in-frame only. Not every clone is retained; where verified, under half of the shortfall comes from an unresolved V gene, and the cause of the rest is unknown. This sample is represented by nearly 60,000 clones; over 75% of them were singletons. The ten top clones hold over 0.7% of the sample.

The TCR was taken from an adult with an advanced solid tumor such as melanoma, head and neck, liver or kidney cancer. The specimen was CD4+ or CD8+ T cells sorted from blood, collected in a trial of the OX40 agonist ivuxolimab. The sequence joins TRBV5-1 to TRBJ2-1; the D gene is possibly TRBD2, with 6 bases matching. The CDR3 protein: CASSLNGGNEQFF. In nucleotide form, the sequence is TGCGCCAGCAGCCTCAACGGGGGCAATGAGCAGTTCTTC.